This T cell receptor beta chain originates from a study of technical replicates of blood from a handful of donors. Produced via immunoSEQ multiplex PCR; TCRdb's table is partial and in-frame only. Of 70,000 to 95,000 clones in the sample, 80% to 95% are singletons; the top ten hold about 0.4%. The germline V gene encodes CDR1 SGHTA and CDR2 FQGNSA. V lost 1 base and J lost 0, with 7 bases in between. This CDR3 is 14 amino acids long. The chain combines TRBV7-2 with TRBJ2-7; possible D gene TRBD2, 5 bases. Sequenced sample: T cells isolated from PBMCs. The clonotype comes from a human donor in good health. Some clones in this sample may be carry-over from other donors' samples. The DNA of the CDR3 is TGTGCCAGCAGCTTAGGACTAACCTCCTACGAGCAGTACTTC. Translating it yields CASSLGLTSYEQYF. Looking up the rest from reference TRBV7-2 and TRBJ2-7 gives the full variable domain: GAGVSQSPSNKVTEKGKDVELRCDPISGHTALYWYRQSLGQGLEFLIYFQGNSAPDKSGLPSDRFSAERTGGSVSTLTIQRTQQEDSAVYLCASSLGLTSYEQYFGPGTRLTVT.